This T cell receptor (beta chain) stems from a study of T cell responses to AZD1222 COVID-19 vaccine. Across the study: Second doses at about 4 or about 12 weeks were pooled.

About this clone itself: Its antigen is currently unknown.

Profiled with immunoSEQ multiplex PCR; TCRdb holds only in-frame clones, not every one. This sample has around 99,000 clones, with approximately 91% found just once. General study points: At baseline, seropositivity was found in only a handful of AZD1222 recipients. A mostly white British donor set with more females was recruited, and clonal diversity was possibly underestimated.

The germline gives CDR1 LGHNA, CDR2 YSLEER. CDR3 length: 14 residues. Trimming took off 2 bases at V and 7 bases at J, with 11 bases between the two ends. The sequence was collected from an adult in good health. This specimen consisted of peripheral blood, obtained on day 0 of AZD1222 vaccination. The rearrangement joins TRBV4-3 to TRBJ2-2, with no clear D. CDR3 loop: CASSQRVAFGELFF. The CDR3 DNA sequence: TGCGCCAGCAGCCAACGGGTGGCGTTCGGGGAGCTGTTTTTT.